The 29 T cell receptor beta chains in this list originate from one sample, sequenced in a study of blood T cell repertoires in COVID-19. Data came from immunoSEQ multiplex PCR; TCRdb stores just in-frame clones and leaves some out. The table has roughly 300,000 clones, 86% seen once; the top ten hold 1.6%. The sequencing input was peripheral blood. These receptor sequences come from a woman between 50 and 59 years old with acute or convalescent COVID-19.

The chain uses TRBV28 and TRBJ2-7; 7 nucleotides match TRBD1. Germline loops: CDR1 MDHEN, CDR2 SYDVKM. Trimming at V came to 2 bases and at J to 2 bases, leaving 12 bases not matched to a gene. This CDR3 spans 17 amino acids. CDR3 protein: CASSLPRIWDRAYEQYF. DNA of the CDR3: TGTGCCAGCAGTTTACCCAGAATATGGGACAGAGCCTACGAGCAGTACTTC.

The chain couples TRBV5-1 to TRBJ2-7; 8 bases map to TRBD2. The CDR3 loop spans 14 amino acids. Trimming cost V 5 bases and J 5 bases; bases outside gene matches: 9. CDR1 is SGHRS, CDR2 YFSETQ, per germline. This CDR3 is CASSIKAGANEQYF. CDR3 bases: TGCGCCAGCAGTATCAAAGCGGGAGCTAACGAGCAGTACTTC.

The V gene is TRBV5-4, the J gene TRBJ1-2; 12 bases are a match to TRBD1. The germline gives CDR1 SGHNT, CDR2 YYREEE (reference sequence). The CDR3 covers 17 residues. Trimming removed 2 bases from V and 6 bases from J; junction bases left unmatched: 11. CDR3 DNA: TGTGCCAGCAGCTTTATTATCGGGACAGGGGGCTTCGATGGCTACACCTTC. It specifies CASSFIIGTGGFDGYTF.

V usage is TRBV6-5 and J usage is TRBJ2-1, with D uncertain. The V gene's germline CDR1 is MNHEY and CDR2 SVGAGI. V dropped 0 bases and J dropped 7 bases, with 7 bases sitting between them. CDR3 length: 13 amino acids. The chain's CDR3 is CASSYSRSNEQFF. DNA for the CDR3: TGTGCCAGCAGTTACTCGAGATCAAATGAGCAGTTCTTC.

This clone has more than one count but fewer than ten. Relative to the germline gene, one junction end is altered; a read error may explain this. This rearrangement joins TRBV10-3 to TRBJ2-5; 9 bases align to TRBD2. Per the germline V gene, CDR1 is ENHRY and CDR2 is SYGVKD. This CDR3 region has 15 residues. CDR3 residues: CATRDSGSDHETQYF. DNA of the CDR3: TGTGCCACCCGGGATAGCGGGAGCGACCACGAGACCCAGTACTTC.

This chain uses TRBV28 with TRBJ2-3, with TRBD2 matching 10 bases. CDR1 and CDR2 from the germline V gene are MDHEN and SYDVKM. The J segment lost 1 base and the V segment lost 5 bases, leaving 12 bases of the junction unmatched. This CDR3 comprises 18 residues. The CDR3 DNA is TGTGCCAGCAGTCCCCTTACGCCCGGGACTAGCGGCACAGATACGCAGTATTTT. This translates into CASSPLTPGTSGTDTQYF.

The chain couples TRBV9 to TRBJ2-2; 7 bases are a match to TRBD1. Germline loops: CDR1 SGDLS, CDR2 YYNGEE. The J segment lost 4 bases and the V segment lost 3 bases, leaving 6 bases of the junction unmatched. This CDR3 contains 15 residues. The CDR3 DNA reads TGTGCCAGCAGCGACCAGACAGGGCCCACCGGGGAGCTGTTTTTT. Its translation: CASSDQTGPTGELFF.

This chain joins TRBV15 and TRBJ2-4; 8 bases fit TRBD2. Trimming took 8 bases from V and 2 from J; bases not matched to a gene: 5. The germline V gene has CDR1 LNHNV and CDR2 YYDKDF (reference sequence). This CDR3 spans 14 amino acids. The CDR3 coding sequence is TGTGCCACCGCGGGGGGCCCGACCAAAAACATTCAGTACTTC. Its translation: CATAGGPTKNIQYF.

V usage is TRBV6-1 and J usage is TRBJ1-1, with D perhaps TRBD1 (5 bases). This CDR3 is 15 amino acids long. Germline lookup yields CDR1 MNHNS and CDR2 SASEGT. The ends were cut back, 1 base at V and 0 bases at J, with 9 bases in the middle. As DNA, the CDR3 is TGTGCCAGCAGTGAAGGGGGCAGAATGAACACTGAAGCTTTCTTT. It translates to CASSEGGRMNTEAFF.

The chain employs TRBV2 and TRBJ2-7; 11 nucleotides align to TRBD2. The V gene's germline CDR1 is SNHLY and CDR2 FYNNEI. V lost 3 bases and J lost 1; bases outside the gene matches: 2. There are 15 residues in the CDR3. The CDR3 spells CASSEGLADSYEQYF. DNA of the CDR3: TGTGCCAGCAGTGAGGGACTAGCGGATTCCTACGAGCAGTACTTC.

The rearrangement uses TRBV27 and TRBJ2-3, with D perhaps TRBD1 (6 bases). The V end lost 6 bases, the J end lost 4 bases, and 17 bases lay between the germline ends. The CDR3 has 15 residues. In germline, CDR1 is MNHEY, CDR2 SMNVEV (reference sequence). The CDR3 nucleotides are TGTGCCAGCAGCCCACAGGGTGGGGGTCCAGATACGCAGTATTTT. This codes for CASSPQGGGPDTQYF.

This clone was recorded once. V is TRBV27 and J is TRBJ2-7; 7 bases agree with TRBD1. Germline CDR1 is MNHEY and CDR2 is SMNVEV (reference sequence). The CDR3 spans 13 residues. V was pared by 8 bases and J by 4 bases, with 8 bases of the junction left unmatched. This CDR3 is CASGRGIGYEQYF. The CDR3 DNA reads TGTGCCAGCGGCAGGGGGATAGGGTACGAGCAGTACTTC.

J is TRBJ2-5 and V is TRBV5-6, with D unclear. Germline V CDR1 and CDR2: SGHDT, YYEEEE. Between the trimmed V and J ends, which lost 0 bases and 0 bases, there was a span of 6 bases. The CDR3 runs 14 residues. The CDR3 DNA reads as TGTGCCAGCAGCTTGGGTGGCAACCAAGAGACCCAGTACTTC. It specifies CASSLGGNQETQYF.

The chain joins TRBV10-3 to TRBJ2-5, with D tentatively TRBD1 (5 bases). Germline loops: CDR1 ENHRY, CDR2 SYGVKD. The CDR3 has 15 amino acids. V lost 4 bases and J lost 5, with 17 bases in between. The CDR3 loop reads CAISVRPGSGETQYF. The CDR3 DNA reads TGTGCCATCAGTGTAAGACCAGGGTCAGGCGAGACCCAGTACTTC.

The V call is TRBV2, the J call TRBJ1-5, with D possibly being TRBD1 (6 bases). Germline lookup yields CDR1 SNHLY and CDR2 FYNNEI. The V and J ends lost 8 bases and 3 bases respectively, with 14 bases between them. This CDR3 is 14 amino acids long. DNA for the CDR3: TGTGCCAGCCGTAGAGGGGGTCCCAATCAGCCCCAGCATTTT. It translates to CASRRGGPNQPQHF. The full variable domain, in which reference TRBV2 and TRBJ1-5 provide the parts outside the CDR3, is EPEVTQTPSHQVTQMGQEVILRCVPISNHLYFYWYRQILGQKVEFLVSFYNNEISEKSEIFDDQFSVERPDGSNFTLKIRSTKLEDSAMYFCASRRGGPNQPQHFGDGTRLSIL.

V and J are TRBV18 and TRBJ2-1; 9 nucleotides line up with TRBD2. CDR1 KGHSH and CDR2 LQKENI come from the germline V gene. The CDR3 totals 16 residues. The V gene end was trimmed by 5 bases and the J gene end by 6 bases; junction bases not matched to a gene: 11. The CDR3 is CASSARAAGGLNEQFF. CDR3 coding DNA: TGTGCCAGCTCAGCCCGGGCAGCGGGAGGACTCAATGAGCAGTTCTTC.

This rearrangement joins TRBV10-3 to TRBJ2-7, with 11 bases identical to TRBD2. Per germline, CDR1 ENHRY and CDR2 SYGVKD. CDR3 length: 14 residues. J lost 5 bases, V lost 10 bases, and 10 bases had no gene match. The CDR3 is CATNLAGGNHEQYF. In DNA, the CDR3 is TGTGCCACCAATTTAGCGGGAGGGAACCACGAGCAGTACTTC.

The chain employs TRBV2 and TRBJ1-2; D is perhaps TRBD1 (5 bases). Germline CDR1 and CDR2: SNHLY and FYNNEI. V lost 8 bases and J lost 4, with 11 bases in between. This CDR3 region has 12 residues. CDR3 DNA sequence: TGTGCCAGCCGGTGGGGGGGCTATGGCTACACCTTC. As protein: CASRWGGYGYTF.

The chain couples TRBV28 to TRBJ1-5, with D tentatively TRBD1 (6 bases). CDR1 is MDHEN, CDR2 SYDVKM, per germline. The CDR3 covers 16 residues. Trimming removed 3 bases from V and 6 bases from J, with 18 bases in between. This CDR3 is CASSFDPRQVGQPQHF. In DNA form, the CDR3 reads TGTGCCAGCAGTTTCGACCCTCGACAGGTGGGTCAGCCCCAGCATTTT.

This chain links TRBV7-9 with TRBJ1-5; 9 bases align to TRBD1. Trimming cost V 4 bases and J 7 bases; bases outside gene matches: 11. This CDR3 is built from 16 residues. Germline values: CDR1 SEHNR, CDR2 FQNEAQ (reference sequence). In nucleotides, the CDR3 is TGTGCCAGCAGCTCCGGACAGGGGTGGTCCGGACAGCCCCAGCATTTT. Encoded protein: CASSSGQGWSGQPQHF.

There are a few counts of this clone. The CDR3 region is CASSYSDHRSGNTIYF. CDR3 sequence (DNA): TGTGCCAGCAGTTACTCCGACCACAGGTCTGGAAACACCATATATTTT. The V and J genes are TRBV6-6 and TRBJ1-3, with D possibly matching TRBD1 (5 bases). The CDR3 is made up of 16 amino acids. V was trimmed by 0 bases and J by 1 base, leaving 10 bases between them. Germline lookup yields CDR1 MNHNY and CDR2 SVGAGI (reference sequence).

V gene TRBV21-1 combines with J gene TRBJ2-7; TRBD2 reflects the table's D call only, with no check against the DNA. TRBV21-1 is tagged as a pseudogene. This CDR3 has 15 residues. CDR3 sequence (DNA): TGTGCCAGCAGCCAGGGACTAGCGGGAATCTACGAGCAGTACTTC. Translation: CASSQGLAGIYEQYF.

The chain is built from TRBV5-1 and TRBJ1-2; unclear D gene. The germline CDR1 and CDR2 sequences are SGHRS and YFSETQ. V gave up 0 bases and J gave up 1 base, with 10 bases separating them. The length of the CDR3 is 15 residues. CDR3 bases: TGCGCCAGCAGCTTGGCCGGAGAGATTAACTATGGCTACACCTTC. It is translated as CASSLAGEINYGYTF.

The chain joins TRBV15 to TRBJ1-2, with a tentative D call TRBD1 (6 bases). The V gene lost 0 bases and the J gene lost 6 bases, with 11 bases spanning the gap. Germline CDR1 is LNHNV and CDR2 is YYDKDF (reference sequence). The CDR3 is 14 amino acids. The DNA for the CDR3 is TGTGCCACCAGCAGAGATTTGGGGGCGGATGGCTACACCTTC. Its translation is CATSRDLGADGYTF.

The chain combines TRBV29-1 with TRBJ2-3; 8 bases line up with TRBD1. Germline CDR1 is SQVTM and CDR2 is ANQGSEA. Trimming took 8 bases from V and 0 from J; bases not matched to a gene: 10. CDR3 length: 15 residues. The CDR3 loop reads CSCLTGAFSTDTQYF. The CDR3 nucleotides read TGCAGCTGTTTGACAGGGGCGTTTAGCACAGATACGCAGTATTTT.

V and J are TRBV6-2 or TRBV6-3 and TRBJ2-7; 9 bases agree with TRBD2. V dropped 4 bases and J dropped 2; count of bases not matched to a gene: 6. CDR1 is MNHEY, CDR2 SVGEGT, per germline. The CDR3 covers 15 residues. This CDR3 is CASSFRAGGTYEQYF. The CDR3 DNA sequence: TGTGCCAGCAGTTTCAGAGCGGGAGGAACCTACGAGCAGTACTTC.

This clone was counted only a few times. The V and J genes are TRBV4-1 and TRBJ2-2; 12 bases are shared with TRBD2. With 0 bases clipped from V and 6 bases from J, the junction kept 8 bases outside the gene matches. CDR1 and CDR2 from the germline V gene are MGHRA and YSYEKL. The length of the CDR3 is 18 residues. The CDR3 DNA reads TGCGCCAGCAGCCAAGATATGAGACTAGCGGGAGTGGCCGGGGAGCTGTTTTTT. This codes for CASSQDMRLAGVAGELFF.

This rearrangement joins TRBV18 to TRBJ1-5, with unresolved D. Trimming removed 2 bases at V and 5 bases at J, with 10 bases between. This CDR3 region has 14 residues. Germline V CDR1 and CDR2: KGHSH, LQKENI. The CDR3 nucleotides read TGTGCCAGCTCACCAGCAGGTGCCGATCAGCCCCAGCATTTT. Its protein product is CASSPAGADQPQHF.

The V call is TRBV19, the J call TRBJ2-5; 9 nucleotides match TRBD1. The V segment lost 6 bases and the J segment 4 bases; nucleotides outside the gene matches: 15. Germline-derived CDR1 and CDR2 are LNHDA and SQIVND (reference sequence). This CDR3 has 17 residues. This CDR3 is CASSRLGGQGPGETQYF. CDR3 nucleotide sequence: TGTGCCAGTAGCCGATTAGGGGGACAGGGTCCAGGAGAGACCCAGTACTTC.